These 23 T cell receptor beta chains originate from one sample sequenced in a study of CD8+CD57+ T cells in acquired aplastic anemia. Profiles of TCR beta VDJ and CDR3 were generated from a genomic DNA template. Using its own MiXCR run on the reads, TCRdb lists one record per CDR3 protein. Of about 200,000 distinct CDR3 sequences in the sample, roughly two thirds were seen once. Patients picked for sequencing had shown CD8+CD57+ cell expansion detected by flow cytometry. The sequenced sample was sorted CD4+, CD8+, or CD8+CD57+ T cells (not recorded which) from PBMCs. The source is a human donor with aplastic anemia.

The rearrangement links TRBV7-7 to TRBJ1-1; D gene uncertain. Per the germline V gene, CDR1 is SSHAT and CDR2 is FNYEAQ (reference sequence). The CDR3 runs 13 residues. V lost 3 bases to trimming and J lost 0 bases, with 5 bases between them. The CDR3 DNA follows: TGTGCCAGCAGCTTTACCATGAACACTGAAGCTTTCTTT. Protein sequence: CASSFTMNTEAFF.

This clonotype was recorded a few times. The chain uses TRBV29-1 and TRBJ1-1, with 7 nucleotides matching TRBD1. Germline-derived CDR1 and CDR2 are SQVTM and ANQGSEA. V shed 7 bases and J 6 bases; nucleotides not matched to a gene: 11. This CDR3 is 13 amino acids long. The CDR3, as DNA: TGCAGCGCAGTACAGGGGTTGGGCGCTGAAGCTTTCTTT. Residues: CSAVQGLGAEAFF.

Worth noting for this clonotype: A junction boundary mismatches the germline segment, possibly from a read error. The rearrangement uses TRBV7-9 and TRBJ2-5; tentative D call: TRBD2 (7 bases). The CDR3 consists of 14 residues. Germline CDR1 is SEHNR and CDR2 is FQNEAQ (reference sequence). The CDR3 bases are TGTGCCAGCAGCCCGACGGGGGGCCAAGGGACCCAGTACTTC. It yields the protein CASSPTGGQGTQYF.

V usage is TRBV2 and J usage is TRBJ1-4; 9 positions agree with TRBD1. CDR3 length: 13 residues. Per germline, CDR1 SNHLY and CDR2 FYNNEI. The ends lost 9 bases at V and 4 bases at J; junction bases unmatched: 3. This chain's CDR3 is CASRGQGNEKLFF. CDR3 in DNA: TGTGCCAGTCGGGGACAGGGTAATGAAAAACTGTTTTTT.

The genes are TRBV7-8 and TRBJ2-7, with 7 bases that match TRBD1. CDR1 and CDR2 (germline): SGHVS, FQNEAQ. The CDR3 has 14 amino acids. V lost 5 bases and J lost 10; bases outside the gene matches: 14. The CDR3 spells CASSATDGTDLQYF. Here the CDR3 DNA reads TGTGCCAGCAGCGCAACCGACGGGACAGACCTTCAGTACTTC.

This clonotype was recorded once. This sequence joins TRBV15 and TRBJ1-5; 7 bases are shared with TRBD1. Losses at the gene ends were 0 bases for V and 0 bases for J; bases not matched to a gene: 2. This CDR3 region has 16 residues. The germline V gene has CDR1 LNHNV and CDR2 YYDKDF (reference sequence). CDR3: CATSREDRDSNQPQHF. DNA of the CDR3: TGTGCCACCAGCAGAGAAGACAGGGATAGCAATCAGCCCCAGCATTTT.

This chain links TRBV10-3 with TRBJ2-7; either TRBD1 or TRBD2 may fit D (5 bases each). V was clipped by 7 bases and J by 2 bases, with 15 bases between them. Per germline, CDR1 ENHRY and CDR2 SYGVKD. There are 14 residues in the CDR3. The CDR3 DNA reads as TGTGCCATCAAGAGGGACGGTTCAACCTACGAGCAGTACTTC. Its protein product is CAIKRDGSTYEQYF.

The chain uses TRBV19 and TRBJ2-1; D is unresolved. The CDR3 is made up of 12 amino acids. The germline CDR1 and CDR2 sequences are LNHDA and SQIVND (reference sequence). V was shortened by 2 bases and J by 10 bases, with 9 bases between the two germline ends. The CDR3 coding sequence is TGTGCCAGTAGTATATTTGGCATCGAGCAGTTCTTC. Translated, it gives CASSIFGIEQFF.

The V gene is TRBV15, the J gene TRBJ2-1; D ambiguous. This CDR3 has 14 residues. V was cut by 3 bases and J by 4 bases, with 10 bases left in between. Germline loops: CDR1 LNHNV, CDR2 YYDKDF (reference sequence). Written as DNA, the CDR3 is TGTGCCACCAGCAGCGCCTATCCTTACAATGAGCAGTTCTTC. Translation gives CATSSAYPYNEQFF. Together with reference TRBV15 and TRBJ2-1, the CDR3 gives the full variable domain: DAMVIQNPRYQVTQFGKPVTLSCSQTLNHNVMYWYQQKSSQAPKLLFHYYDKDFNNEADTPDNFQSRRPNTSFCFLDIRSPGLGDTAMYLCATSSAYPYNEQFFGPGTRLTVL.

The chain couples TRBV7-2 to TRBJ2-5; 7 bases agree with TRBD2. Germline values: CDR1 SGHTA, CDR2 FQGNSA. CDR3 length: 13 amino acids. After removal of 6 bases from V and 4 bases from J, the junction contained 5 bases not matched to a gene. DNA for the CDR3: TGTGCCAGCAGGGGAGCTAGCGGAGAGACCCAGTACTTC. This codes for CASRGASGETQYF.

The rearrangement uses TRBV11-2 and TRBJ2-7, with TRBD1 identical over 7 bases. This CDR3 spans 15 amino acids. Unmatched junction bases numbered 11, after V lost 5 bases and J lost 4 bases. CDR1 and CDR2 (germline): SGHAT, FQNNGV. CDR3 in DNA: TGTGCCAGCAGCCCCCGACAGGGCATACTGTACGAGCAGTACTTC. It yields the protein CASSPRQGILYEQYF.

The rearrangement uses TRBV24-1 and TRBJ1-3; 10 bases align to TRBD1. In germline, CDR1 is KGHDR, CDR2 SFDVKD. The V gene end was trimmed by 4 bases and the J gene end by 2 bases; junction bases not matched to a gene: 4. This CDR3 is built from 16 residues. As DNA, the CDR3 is TGTGCCACCAGTGAAACCGGGACAGGGGCTGGAAACACCATATATTTT. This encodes CATSETGTGAGNTIYF.

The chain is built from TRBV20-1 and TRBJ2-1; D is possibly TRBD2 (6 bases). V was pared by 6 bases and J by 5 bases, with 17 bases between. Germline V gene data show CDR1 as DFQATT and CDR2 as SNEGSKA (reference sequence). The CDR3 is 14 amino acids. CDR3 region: CSAPGDSGDNEQFF. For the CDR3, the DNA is TGCAGTGCGCCGGGGGACTCAGGCGACAATGAGCAGTTCTTC.

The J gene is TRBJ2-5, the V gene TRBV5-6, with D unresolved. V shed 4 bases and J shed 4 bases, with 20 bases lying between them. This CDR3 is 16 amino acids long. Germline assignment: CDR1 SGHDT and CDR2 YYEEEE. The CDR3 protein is CASSHKAPGAGETQYF. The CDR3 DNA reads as TGTGCCAGCAGCCACAAGGCCCCAGGTGCAGGAGAGACCCAGTACTTC.

CDR3 bases: TGTGCCACCAGTGGAGCCCAGGGGGCGGTAGATACGCAGTATTTT. This codes for CATSGAQGAVDTQYF. The V gene is TRBV24-1, the J gene TRBJ2-3; 8 bases fit TRBD1. Trimming at V came to 5 bases and at J to 5 bases, leaving 8 bases not matched to a gene. CDR3 size: 15 residues. Germline assignment: CDR1 KGHDR and CDR2 SFDVKD.

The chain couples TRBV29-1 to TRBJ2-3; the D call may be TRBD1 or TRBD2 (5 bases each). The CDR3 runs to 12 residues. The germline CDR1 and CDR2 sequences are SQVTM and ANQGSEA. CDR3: CSVGDGTDTQYF. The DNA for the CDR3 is TGCAGTGTCGGGGACGGCACAGATACGCAGTATTTT.

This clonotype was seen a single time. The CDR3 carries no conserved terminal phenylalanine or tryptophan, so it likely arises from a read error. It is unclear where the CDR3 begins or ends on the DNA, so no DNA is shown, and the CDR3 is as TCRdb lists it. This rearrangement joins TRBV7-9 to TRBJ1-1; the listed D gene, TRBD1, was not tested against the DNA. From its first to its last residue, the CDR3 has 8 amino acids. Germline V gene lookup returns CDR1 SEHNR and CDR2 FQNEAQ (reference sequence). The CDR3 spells CASSPGGC.

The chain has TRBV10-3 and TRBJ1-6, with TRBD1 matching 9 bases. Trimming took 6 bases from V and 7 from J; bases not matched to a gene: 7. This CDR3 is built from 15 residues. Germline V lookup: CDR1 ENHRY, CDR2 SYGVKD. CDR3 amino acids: CAIRDRGNRNSPLHF. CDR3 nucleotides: TGTGCCATCAGGGACAGGGGAAATCGGAATTCACCCCTCCACTTT.

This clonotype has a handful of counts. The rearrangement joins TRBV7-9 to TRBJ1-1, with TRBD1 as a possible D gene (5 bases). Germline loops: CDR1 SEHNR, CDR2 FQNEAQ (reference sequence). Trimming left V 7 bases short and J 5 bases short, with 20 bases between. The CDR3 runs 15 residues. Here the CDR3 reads CASTMRRGARTEAFF. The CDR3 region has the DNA TGTGCCAGCACCATGAGGAGGGGTGCCAGGACTGAAGCTTTCTTT.

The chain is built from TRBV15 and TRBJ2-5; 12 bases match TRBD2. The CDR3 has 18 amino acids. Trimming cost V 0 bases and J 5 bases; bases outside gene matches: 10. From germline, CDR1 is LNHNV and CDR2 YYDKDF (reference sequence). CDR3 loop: CATSRDYRTSGDRETQYF. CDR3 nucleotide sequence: TGTGCCACCAGCAGAGATTATAGGACTAGCGGGGATAGGGAGACCCAGTACTTC.

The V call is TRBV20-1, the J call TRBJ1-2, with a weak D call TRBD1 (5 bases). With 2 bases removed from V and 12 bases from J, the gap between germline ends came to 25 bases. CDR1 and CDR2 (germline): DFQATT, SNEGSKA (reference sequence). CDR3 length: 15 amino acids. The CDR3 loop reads CSARSGASPMSDHTF. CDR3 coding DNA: TGCAGTGCTAGATCCGGGGCAAGTCCCATGTCCGATCACACCTTC.

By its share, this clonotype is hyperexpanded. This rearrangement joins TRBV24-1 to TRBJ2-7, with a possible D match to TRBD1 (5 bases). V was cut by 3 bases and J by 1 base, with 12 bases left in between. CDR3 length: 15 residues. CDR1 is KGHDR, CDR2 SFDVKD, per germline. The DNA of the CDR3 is TGTGCCACCAGTGATCCGCTGACAGCTTCCTACGAGCAGTACTTC. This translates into CATSDPLTASYEQYF.

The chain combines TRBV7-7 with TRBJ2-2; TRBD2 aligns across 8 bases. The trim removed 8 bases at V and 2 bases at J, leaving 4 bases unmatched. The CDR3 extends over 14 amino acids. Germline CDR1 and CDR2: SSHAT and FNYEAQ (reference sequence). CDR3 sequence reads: CASLSGTNTGELFF. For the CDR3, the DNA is TGTGCCAGCCTTAGCGGGACTAACACCGGGGAGCTGTTTTTT.